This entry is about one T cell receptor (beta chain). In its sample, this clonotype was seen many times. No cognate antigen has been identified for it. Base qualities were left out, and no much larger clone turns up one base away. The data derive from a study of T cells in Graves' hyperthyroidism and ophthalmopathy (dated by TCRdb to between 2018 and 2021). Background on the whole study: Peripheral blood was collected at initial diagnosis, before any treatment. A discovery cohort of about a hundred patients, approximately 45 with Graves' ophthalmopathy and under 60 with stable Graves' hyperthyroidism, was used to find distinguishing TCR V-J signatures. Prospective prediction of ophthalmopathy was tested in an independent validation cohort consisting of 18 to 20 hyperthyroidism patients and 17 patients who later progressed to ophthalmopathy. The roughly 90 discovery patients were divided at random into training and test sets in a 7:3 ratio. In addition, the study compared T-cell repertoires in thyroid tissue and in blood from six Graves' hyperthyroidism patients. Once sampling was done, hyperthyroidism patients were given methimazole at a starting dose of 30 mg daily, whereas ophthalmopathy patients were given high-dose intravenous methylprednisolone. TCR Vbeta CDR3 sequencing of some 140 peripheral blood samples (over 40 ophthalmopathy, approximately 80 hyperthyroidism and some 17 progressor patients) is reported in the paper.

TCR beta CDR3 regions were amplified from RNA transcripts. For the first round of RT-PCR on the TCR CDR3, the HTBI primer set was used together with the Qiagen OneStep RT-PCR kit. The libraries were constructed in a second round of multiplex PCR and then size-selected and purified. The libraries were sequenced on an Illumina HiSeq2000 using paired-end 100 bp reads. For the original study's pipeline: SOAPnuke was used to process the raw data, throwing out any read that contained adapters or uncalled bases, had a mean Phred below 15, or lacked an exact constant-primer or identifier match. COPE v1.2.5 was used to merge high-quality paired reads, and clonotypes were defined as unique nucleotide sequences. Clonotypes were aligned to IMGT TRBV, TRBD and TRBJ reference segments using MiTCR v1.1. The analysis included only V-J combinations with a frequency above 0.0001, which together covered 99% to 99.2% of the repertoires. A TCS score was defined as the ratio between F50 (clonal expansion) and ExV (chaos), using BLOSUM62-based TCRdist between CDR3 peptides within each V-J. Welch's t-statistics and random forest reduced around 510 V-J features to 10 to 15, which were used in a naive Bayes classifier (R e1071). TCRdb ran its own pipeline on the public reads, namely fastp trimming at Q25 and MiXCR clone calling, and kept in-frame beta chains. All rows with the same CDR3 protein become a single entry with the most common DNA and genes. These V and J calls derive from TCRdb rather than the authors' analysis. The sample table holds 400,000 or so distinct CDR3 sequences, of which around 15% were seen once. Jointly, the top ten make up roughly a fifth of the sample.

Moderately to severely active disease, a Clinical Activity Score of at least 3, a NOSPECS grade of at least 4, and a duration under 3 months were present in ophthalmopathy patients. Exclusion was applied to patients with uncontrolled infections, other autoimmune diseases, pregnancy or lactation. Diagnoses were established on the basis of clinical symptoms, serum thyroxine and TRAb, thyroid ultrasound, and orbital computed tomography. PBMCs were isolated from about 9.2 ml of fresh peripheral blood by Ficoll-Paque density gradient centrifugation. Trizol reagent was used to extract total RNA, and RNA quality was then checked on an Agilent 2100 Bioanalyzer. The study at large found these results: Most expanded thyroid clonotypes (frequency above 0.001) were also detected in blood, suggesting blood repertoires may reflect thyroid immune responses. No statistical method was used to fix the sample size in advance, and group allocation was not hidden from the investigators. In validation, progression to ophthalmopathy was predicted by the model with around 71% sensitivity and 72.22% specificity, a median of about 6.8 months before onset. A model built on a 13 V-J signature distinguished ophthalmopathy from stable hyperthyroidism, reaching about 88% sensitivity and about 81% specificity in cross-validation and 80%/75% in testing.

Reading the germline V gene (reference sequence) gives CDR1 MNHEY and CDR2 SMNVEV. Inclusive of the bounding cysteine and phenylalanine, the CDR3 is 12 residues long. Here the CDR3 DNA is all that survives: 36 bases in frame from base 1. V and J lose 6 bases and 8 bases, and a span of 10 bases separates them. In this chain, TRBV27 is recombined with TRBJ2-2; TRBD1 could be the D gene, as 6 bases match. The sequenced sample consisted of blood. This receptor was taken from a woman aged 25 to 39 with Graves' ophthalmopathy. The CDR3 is CASSYRVGELFF. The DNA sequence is TGTGCCAGCAGCTACAGGGTAGGGGAGCTGTTTTTT.